This T cell receptor (beta chain) was sequenced during a study of regulatory T cells in long-lasting Graves disease. This sample's time point: newly diagnosed GD, antithyroid drugs for less than 3 months. RNA isolated from PBMCs was used to make the TCR library. According to the study, TCR beta libraries were built with iRepertoire HTBI primers and CDR3-region Arm-PCR. TCRdb independently ran MiXCR on the multiplex PCR reads; one entry per CDR3 protein. This table holds over 300,000 distinct CDR3 sequences, around 16% found once. J was trimmed by 6 bases and V by 4 bases; bases with no gene match: 13. CDR1 and CDR2 (germline): SGHNT, YYREEE (reference sequence). The CDR3 is 16 residues long. This clonotype was detected many times.

V is TRBV5-4 and J is TRBJ2-1, with 7 nucleotides matching TRBD2. Material: peripheral blood mononuclear cells (PBMCs), obtained at new diagnosis, from a patient treated with antithyroid drugs. The clonotype originates from a female donor with Graves disease. CDR3 sequence (DNA): TGTGCCAGCAGCCCCCTGTGGCGGGAGAGGTTCAATGAGCAGTTCTTC. It specifies CASSPLWRERFNEQFF. Full variable domain (outside the CDR3, taken from reference TRBV5-4 and TRBJ2-1): ETGVTQSPTHLIKTRGQQVTLRCSSQSGHNTVSWYQQALGQGPQFIFQYYREEENGRGNFPPRFSGLQFPNYSSELNVNALELDDSALYLCASSPLWRERFNEQFFGPGTRLTVL.